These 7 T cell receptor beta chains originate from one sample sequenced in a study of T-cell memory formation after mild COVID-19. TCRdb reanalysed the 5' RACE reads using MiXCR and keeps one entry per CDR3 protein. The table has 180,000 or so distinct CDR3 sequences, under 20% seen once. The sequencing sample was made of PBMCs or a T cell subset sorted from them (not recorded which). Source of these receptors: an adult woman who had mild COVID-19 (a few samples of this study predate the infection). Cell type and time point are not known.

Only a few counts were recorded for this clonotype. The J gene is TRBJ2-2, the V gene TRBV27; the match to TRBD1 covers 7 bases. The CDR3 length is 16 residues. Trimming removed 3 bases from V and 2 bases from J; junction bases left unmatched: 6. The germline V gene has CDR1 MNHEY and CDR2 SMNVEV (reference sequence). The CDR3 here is CASSLQGVYNTGELFF. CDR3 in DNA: TGTGCCAGCAGTTTGCAGGGGGTGTACAACACCGGGGAGCTGTTTTTT.

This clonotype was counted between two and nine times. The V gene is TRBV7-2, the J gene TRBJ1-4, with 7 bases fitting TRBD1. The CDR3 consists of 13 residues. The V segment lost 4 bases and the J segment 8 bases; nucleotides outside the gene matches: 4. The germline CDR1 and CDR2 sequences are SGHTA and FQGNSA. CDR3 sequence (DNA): TGTGCCAGCAGCTCGACAGGGAGCGAAAAACTGTTTTTT. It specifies CASSSTGSEKLFF. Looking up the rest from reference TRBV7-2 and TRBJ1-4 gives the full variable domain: GAGVSQSPSNKVTEKGKDVELRCDPISGHTALYWYRQSLGQGLEFLIYFQGNSAPDKSGLPSDRFSAERTGGSVSTLTIQRTQQEDSAVYLCASSSTGSEKLFFGSGTQLSVL.

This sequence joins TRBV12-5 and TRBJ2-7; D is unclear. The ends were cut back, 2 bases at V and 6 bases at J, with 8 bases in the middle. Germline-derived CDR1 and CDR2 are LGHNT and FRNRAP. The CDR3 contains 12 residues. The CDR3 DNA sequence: TGTGCTAGTGGTTTGTCTGCGCGCGAGCAGTACTTC. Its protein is CASGLSAREQYF.

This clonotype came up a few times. DNA for the CDR3: TGCAGCGCCCTGGGGGGGGGGCGCGGCACCGGGGAGCTGTTTTTT. Protein product: CSALGGGRGTGELFF. The chain carries TRBV29-1 and TRBJ2-2, with D possibly being TRBD2 (7 bases). The CDR3 is 15 amino acids. CDR1 and CDR2 from the germline V gene are SQVTM and ANQGSEA. Deletions cut 7 bases from V and 4 bases from J, with 19 bases between.

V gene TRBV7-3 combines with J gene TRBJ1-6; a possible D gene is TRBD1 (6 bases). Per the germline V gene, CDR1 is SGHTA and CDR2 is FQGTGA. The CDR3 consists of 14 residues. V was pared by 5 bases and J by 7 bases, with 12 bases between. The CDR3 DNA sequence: TGTGCCAGCAGCCCCCTGGGGGGCAATTCACCCCTCCACTTT. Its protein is CASSPLGGNSPLHF.

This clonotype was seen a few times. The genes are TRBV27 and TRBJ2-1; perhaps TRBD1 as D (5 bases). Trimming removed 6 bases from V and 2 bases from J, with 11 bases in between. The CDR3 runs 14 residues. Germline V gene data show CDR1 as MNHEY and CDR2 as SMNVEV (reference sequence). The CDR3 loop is CASRETRAYNEQFF. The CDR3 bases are TGTGCCAGCAGGGAAACCAGGGCCTACAATGAGCAGTTCTTC.

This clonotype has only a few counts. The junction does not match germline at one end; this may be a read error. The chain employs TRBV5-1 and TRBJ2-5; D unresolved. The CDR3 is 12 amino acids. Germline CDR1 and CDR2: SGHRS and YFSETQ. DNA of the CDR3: TGCGCCAGCAGCAAGGTCGGGTCCCACCTAACCTTC. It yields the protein CASSKVGSHLTF.